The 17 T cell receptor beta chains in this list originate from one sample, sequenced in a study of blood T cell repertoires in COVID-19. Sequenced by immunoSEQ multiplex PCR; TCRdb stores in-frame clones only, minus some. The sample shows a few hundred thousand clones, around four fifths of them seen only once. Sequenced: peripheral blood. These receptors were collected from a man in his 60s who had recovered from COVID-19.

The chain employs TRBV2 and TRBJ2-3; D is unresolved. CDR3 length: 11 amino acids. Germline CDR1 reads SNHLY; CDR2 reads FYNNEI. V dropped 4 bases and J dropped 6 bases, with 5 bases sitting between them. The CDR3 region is CASSGLDTQYF. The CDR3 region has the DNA TGTGCCAGCAGTGGGCTTGATACGCAGTATTTT.

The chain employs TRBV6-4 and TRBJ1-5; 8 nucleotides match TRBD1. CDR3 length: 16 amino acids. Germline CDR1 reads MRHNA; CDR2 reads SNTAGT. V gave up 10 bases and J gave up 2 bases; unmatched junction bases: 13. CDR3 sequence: CANPSYLDRGNQPQHF. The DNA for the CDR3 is TGTGCCAACCCGTCATACTTGGACAGGGGCAATCAGCCCCAGCATTTT.

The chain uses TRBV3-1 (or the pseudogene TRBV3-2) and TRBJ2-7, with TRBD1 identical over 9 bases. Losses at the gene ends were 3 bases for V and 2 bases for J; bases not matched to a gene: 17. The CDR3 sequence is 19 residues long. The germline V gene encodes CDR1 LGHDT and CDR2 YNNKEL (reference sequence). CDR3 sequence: CASSHSRTGVRVRPYEQYF. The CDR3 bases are TGTGCCAGCAGCCACAGTCGGACAGGGGTCCGCGTCCGGCCCTACGAGCAGTACTTC.

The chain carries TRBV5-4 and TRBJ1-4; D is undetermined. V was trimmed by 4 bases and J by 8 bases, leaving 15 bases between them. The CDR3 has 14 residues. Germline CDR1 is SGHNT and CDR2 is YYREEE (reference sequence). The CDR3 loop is CASSPGRRGEKLFF. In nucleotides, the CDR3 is TGTGCCAGCAGCCCTGGACGGAGAGGGGAAAAACTGTTTTTT. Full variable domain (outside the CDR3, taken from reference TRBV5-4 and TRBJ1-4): ETGVTQSPTHLIKTRGQQVTLRCSSQSGHNTVSWYQQALGQGPQFIFQYYREEENGRGNFPPRFSGLQFPNYSSELNVNALELDDSALYLCASSPGRRGEKLFFGSGTQLSVL.

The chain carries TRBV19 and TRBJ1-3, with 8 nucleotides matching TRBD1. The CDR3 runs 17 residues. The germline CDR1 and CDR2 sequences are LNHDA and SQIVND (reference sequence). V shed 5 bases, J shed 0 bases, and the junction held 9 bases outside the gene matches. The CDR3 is CASSEADRAISGNTIYF. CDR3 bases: TGTGCCAGTAGTGAAGCGGACAGGGCCATCTCTGGAAACACCATATATTTT.

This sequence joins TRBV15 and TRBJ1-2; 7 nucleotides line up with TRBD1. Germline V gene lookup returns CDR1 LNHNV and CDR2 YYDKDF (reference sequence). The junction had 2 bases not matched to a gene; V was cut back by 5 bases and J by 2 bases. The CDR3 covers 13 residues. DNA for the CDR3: TGTGCCACCAGCGAGGGACAGAACTATGGCTACACCTTC. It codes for CATSEGQNYGYTF. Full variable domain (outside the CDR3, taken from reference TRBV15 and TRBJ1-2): DAMVIQNPRYQVTQFGKPVTLSCSQTLNHNVMYWYQQKSSQAPKLLFHYYDKDFNNEADTPDNFQSRRPNTSFCFLDIRSPGLGDTAMYLCATSEGQNYGYTFGSGTRLTVV.

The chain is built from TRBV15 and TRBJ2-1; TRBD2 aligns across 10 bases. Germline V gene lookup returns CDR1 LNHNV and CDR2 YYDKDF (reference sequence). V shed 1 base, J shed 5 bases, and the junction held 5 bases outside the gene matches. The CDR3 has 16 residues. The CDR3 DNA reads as TGTGCCACCAGCAGAGGAGCGGGGGGGCCCAACAATGAGCAGTTCTTC. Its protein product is CATSRGAGGPNNEQFF.

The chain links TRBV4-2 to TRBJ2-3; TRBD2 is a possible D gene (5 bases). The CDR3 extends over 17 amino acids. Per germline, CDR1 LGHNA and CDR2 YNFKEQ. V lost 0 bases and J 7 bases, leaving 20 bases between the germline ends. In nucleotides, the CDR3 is TGTGCCAGCAGCCAAGATACAACCCGTCTTGGGGAGTATACGCAGTATTTT. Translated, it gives CASSQDTTRLGEYTQYF.

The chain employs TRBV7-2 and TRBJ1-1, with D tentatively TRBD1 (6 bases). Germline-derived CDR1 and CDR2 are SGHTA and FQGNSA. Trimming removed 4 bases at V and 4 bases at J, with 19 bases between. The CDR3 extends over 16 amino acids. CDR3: CASSSLGTNIPTEAFF. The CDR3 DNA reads TGTGCCAGCAGCTCCCTGGGGACAAACATTCCCACTGAAGCTTTCTTT.

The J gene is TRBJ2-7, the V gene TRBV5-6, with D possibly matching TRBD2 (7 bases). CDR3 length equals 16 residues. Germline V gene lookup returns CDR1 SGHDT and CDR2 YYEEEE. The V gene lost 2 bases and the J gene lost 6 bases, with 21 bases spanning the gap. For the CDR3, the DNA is TGTGCCAGCAGCTTAAAGGGGGGGCCCAGGCCCCTCGAGCAGTACTTC. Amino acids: CASSLKGGPRPLEQYF.

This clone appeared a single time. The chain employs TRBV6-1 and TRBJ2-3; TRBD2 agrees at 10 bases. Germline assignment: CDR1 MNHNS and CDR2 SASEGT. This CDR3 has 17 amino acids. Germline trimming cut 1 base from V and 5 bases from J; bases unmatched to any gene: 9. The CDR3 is CASSEDRIAGGLDTQYF. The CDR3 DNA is TGTGCCAGCAGTGAAGATCGGATAGCGGGAGGTTTAGATACGCAGTATTTT.

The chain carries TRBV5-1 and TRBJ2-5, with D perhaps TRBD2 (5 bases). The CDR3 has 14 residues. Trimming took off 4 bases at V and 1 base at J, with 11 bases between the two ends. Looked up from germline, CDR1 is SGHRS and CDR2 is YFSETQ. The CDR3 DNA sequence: TGCGCCAGCAGCAAGGGAGAAATCCAAGAGACCCAGTACTTC. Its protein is CASSKGEIQETQYF.

The CDR3, as DNA: TGCAGCGTTTTCGATGAGACAGGAGACTATGGCTACACCTTC. Protein: CSVFDETGDYGYTF. The chain carries TRBV29-1 and TRBJ1-2, with a possible D match to TRBD1 (6 bases). The V end lost 5 bases, the J end lost 3 bases, and 16 bases lay between the germline ends. CDR1 and CDR2 from the germline V gene are SQVTM and ANQGSEA. The CDR3 runs to 14 residues.

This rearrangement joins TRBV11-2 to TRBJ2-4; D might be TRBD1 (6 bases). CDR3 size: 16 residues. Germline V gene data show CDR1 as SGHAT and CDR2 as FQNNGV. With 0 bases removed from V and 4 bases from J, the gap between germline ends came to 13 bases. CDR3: CASSLEGARPKNIQYF. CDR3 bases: TGTGCCAGCAGCTTAGAGGGGGCACGACCGAAAAACATTCAGTACTTC. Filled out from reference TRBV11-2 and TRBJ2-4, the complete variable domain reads EAGVAQSPRYKIIEKRQSVAFWCNPISGHATLYWYQQILGQGPKLLIQFQNNGVVDDSQLPKDRFSAERLKGVDSTLKIQPAKLEDSAVYLCASSLEGARPKNIQYFGAGTRLSVL.

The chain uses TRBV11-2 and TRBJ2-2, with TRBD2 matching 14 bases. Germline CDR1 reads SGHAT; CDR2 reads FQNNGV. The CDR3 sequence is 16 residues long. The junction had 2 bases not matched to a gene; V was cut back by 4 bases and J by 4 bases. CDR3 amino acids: CASSSGLAGGTGELFF. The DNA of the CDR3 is TGTGCCAGCAGCTCCGGACTAGCGGGGGGCACCGGGGAGCTGTTTTTT.

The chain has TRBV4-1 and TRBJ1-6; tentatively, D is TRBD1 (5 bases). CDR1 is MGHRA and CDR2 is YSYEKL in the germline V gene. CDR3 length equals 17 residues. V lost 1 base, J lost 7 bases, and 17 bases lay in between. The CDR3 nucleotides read TGCGCCAGCAGCCAAGTAGCGGAGACAGCCAAGAATTCACCCCTCCACTTT. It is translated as CASSQVAETAKNSPLHF.

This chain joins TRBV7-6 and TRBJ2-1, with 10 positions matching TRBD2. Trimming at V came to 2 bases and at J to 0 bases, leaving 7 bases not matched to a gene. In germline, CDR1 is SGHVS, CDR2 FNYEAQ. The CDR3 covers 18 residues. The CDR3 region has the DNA TGTGCCAGCAGCTTACGCCCTAGCGGGGGTAGCTCCTACAATGAGCAGTTCTTC. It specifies CASSLRPSGGSSYNEQFF. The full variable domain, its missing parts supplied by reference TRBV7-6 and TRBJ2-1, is GAGVSQSPRYKVTKRGQDVALRCDPISGHVSLYWYRQALGQGPEFLTYFNYEAQQDKSGLPNDRFSAERPEGSISTLTIQRTEQRDSAMYRCASSLRPSGGSSYNEQFFGPGTRLTVL.